A single sample is the source of the 27 T cell receptor beta chains below, sequenced in a study of cytomegalovirus exposure and HLA in healthy donors. Here immunoSEQ multiplex PCR was the method, and the copy in TCRdb shows in-frame clones only, minus some. The profile shows under 250,000 clones, about 81% of them singletons. Sequences were obtained from PBMCs. The source is a woman aged 25 to 39 in good health and CMV-seronegative.

For this clone: Relative to the germline gene, one junction end is altered; a read error may explain this. The J gene is TRBJ2-4, the V gene TRBV7-9; 7 bases agree with TRBD2. This CDR3 is built from 13 residues. The V gene's germline CDR1 is SEHNR and CDR2 FQNEAQ (reference sequence). CDR3 protein: CASSLVELGTTDF. The CDR3 DNA sequence: TGTGCCAGCAGCTTAGTTGAGTTGGGGACTACGGACTTT.

This sequence joins TRBV18 and TRBJ1-4; 8 nucleotides agree with TRBD1. Germline CDR1 reads KGHSH; CDR2 reads LQKENI. The V segment lost 5 bases and the J segment 4 bases; nucleotides outside the gene matches: 6. The CDR3 loop spans 15 amino acids. CDR3 DNA sequence: TGTGCCAGCTCATCACAGGGGGTGATTAATGAAAAACTGTTTTTT. Its protein is CASSSQGVINEKLFF.

This chain connects TRBV6-6 to TRBJ2-7, with D tentatively TRBD2 (6 bases). The germline V and J ends were trimmed by 6 bases and 3 bases, with 15 bases remaining between them. This CDR3 contains 14 residues. Germline lookup yields CDR1 MNHNY and CDR2 SVGAGI (reference sequence). This chain's CDR3 is CASRGRSGNYEQYF. Here the CDR3 DNA reads TGTGCCAGCAGGGGGAGGTCAGGGAACTACGAGCAGTACTTC.

This chain joins TRBV27 and TRBJ1-6, with TRBD1 identical over 7 bases. Germline lookup yields CDR1 MNHEY and CDR2 SMNVEV (reference sequence). The CDR3 spans 14 residues. With 5 bases clipped from V and 8 bases from J, the junction kept 6 bases outside the gene matches. CDR3 sequence reads: CASSAGTEYSPLHF. The DNA of the CDR3 is TGTGCCAGCAGTGCCGGGACAGAGTATTCACCCCTCCACTTT.

This rearrangement joins TRBV6-1 to TRBJ1-1, with D unresolved. This CDR3 has 15 amino acids. The V end was cut by 2 bases, the J end by 1 base, with 11 bases between. CDR1 MNHNS and CDR2 SASEGT come from the germline V gene. The CDR3 sequence is CASSERRRSNTEAFF. Here the CDR3 DNA reads TGTGCCAGCAGTGAAAGGCGGCGGTCGAACACTGAAGCTTTCTTT.

This clone has more than one count but fewer than ten. The gene calls are TRBV2 and TRBJ1-6, with D perhaps matching TRBD1 (6 bases). This CDR3 contains 12 residues. Germline CDR1 reads SNHLY; CDR2 reads FYNNEI. Trimming shortened V by 8 bases and J by 8 bases, and 10 bases separated the two germline ends. CDR3 nucleotides: TGTGCCAGCGGGGGCCGGGATTCACCCCTCCACTTT. This gives the protein CASGGRDSPLHF.

The chain uses TRBV18 and TRBJ1-1, with a tentative D call TRBD1 (6 bases). The CDR3 runs 15 residues. From germline, CDR1 is KGHSH and CDR2 LQKENI. Trimming removed 3 bases from V and 1 base from J, with 12 bases in between. The CDR3 bases are TGTGCCAGCTCACCGCCTGCCAGGGGGAACACTGAAGCTTTCTTT. As protein: CASSPPARGNTEAFF. Full variable domain (rest looked up from reference TRBV18 and TRBJ1-1): NAGVMQNPRHLVRRRGQEARLRCSPMKGHSHVYWYRQLPEEGLKFMVYLQKENIIDESGMPKERFSAEFPKEGPSILRIQQVVRGDSAAYFCASSPPARGNTEAFFGQGTRLTVV.

Here the CDR3 reads CASSLGAPGTVPYEQYF. As DNA, the CDR3 is TGTGCCAGCAGCTTAGGAGCCCCCGGGACAGTACCCTACGAGCAGTACTTC. This chain joins TRBV11-2 and TRBJ2-7, with 7 positions matching TRBD1. CDR3 size: 17 residues. CDR1 and CDR2 (germline): SGHAT, FQNNGV. V shed 1 base and J 2 bases; nucleotides not matched to a gene: 11. The full variable domain, with the rest looked up from reference TRBV11-2 and TRBJ2-7, is EAGVAQSPRYKIIEKRQSVAFWCNPISGHATLYWYQQILGQGPKLLIQFQNNGVVDDSQLPKDRFSAERLKGVDSTLKIQPAKLEDSAVYLCASSLGAPGTVPYEQYFGPGTRLTVT.

This chain connects TRBV30 to TRBJ1-5, with 10 positions matching TRBD1. Losses at the gene ends were 2 bases for V and 7 bases for J; bases not matched to a gene: 5. The CDR3 sequence is 14 residues long. Germline CDR1 is GTSNPN and CDR2 is SVGIG (reference sequence). CDR3 residues: CAWSQGQGRQPQHF. As DNA, the CDR3 is TGTGCCTGGAGTCAGGGACAGGGGCGCCAGCCCCAGCATTTT.

This CDR3 reads CASSLGGLAGTGELFF. The CDR3 DNA is TGTGCCAGCAGTTTAGGGGGACTAGCGGGTACCGGGGAGCTGTTTTTT. The genes are TRBV28 and TRBJ2-2; 12 bases map to TRBD2. From germline, CDR1 is MDHEN and CDR2 SYDVKM. The CDR3 consists of 16 residues. V was pared by 2 bases and J by 5 bases, with 3 bases of the junction left unmatched.

The V call is TRBV7-2, the J call TRBJ2-1; tentative D call: TRBD2 (6 bases). Germline loops: CDR1 SGHTA, CDR2 FQGNSA. The V end lost 3 bases, the J end lost 3 bases, and 15 bases lay between the germline ends. The CDR3 extends over 16 amino acids. CDR3 sequence: CASSFDGSSRYNEQFF. The CDR3 DNA is TGTGCCAGCAGCTTCGACGGGAGTTCGCGCTACAATGAGCAGTTCTTC.

This clone was seen a handful of times. The rearrangement uses TRBV4-1 and TRBJ1-1; D is ambiguous. Germline lookup yields CDR1 MGHRA and CDR2 YSYEKL. The germline V and J ends were trimmed by 0 bases and 0 bases, with 8 bases remaining between them. This CDR3 contains 15 residues. Written as DNA, the CDR3 is TGCGCCAGCAGCCAAGAACGGGTAGTGAACACTGAAGCTTTCTTT. Translating it yields CASSQERVVNTEAFF.

This clone was observed once. This sequence joins TRBV6-6 and TRBJ2-7, with D possibly matching TRBD2 (6 bases). Germline CDR1 MNHNY, CDR2 SVGAGI (reference sequence). V gave up 8 bases and J gave up 0 bases, with 14 bases separating them. The CDR3 covers 14 residues. CDR3 residues: CASRIRDSSYEQYF. CDR3 bases: TGTGCCAGCCGTATCCGGGACTCCTCCTACGAGCAGTACTTC.

This chain uses TRBV6-6 with TRBJ2-7; 9 bases agree with TRBD1. CDR1 and CDR2 (germline): MNHNY, SVGAGI (reference sequence). This CDR3 region has 15 residues. V shed 0 bases and J 5 bases; nucleotides not matched to a gene: 5. CDR3 coding DNA: TGTGCCAGCAGTTACTCAGGGACAGGGAGCCACGAGCAGTACTTC. Its protein product is CASSYSGTGSHEQYF.

V is TRBV5-6 and J is TRBJ2-3; TRBD1 agrees at 7 bases. The CDR3 runs to 14 residues. Trimming took 5 bases from V and 3 from J; bases not matched to a gene: 6. Germline V lookup: CDR1 SGHDT, CDR2 YYEEEE. CDR3 sequence reads: CASSPDRWTDTQYF. As DNA, the CDR3 is TGTGCCAGCAGTCCGGACAGGTGGACAGATACGCAGTATTTT.

The chain links TRBV29-1 to TRBJ1-1; 10 bases match TRBD1. The junction had 7 bases not matched to a gene; V was cut back by 1 base and J by 5 bases. The germline V gene has CDR1 SQVTM and CDR2 ANQGSEA. The CDR3 totals 15 residues. The CDR3 DNA is TGCAGCGTTGAAGGGACAGGGGGGAGTAGAACTGAAGCTTTCTTT. Its translation is CSVEGTGGSRTEAFF.

J is TRBJ2-1 and V is TRBV2; 10 positions agree with TRBD2. V trimming: 6 bases; J trimming: 3 bases; junction bases outside the gene matches: 11. This CDR3 comprises 17 residues. Germline V gives CDR1 SNHLY, CDR2 FYNNEI. Here the CDR3 reads CASSRGLAGGIYNEQFF. The CDR3 DNA reads TGTGCCAGCAGCCGCGGCTTAGCGGGAGGCATCTACAATGAGCAGTTCTTC.

This clone was observed a single time. This chain connects TRBV10-3 to TRBJ1-1; TRBD1 might be the D (6 bases). V lost 4 bases to trimming and J lost 1 base, with 7 bases between them. The V gene's germline CDR1 is ENHRY and CDR2 SYGVKD. CDR3 length: 13 amino acids. The CDR3 DNA is TGTGCCATCAGTGGACAGGAGAACACTGAAGCTTTCTTT. It codes for CAISGQENTEAFF.

V usage is TRBV6-6 and J usage is TRBJ2-2, with 8 positions matching TRBD2. The J segment lost 2 bases and the V segment lost 8 bases, leaving 10 bases of the junction unmatched. The CDR3 contains 16 residues. Germline lookup yields CDR1 MNHNY and CDR2 SVGAGI (reference sequence). The CDR3 reads CASLKGGLANTGELFF. The DNA for the CDR3 is TGTGCCAGCCTAAAGGGTGGACTAGCCAACACCGGGGAGCTGTTTTTT.

This clone was detected once. The J gene is TRBJ1-1, the V gene TRBV6-5, with 10 bases aligning to TRBD1. CDR3 length: 14 amino acids. The V gene's germline CDR1 is MNHEY and CDR2 SVGAGI. Germline trimming cut 2 bases from V and 5 bases from J; bases unmatched to any gene: 2. In nucleotides, the CDR3 is TGTGCCAGCAGTTACGGGACAGGGGATACTGAAGCTTTCTTT. This gives the protein CASSYGTGDTEAFF.

This chain links TRBV29-1 with TRBJ1-2; D perhaps matches TRBD1 (6 bases). The CDR3 has 14 amino acids. Per germline, CDR1 SQVTM and CDR2 ANQGSEA. Trimming took 4 bases from V and 1 from J, leaving 13 bases between them. The CDR3 bases are TGCAGCGTTGCACAGGGCAATTATAACTATGGCTACACCTTC. It yields the protein CSVAQGNYNYGYTF.

The genes are TRBV5-4 and TRBJ2-7; 10 nucleotides match TRBD1. CDR3 length equals 16 residues. Germline V gene sequence: CDR1 SGHNT, CDR2 YYREEE (reference sequence). The ends lost 4 bases at V and 0 bases at J; junction bases unmatched: 7. CDR3 amino acids: CASSPGQGQGSYEQYF. The DNA of the CDR3 is TGTGCCAGCAGCCCGGGACAGGGGCAGGGCTCCTACGAGCAGTACTTC.

The chain joins TRBV6-1 to TRBJ1-2; possibly TRBD1 for D (6 bases). The CDR3 consists of 14 residues. The germline CDR1 and CDR2 sequences are MNHNS and SASEGT. V lost 2 bases to trimming and J lost 2 bases, with 9 bases between them. The CDR3: CASSERGGNYGYTF. CDR3 DNA sequence: TGTGCCAGCAGTGAAAGGGGGGGCAACTATGGCTACACCTTC.

The sample holds a few counts of this clone. The CDR3 protein is CASSRTGRDTGELFF. Written as DNA, the CDR3 is TGCGCCAGCAGTCGGACTGGAAGGGACACCGGGGAGCTGTTTTTT. The V call is TRBV10-2, the J call TRBJ2-2; D is possibly TRBD2 (5 bases). The CDR3 sequence is 15 residues long. Per germline, CDR1 WSHSY and CDR2 SAAADI. V lost 5 bases and J 3 bases, leaving 13 bases between the germline ends.

The genes are TRBV15 and TRBJ1-2; no clear D gene. CDR1 is LNHNV, CDR2 YYDKDF, per germline (reference sequence). Trimming removed 0 bases at V and 2 bases at J, with 10 bases between. CDR3 size: 15 residues. The CDR3 protein is CATSRDRLQNYGYTF. CDR3 sequence (DNA): TGTGCCACCAGCAGAGATCGGTTGCAAAACTATGGCTACACCTTC.

This chain links TRBV19 with TRBJ1-2; tentative D call: TRBD1 (6 bases). CDR1 is LNHDA, CDR2 SQIVND, per germline (reference sequence). The CDR3 length is 15 residues. Trimming removed 6 bases at V and 8 bases at J, with 22 bases between. The CDR3 protein is CASSSGQNGLSGYTF. The CDR3 DNA is TGTGCCAGTAGCAGCGGACAGAACGGGTTGAGCGGCTACACCTTC.

The CDR3 is CASRTGENTGELFF. CDR3 DNA: TGTGCCAGCCGGACAGGGGAGAACACCGGGGAGCTGTTTTTT. The chain combines TRBV6-4 with TRBJ2-2, with 9 bases aligning to TRBD1. V lost 8 bases to trimming and J lost 1 base; unmatched junction nucleotides: 2. This CDR3 contains 14 residues. Per the germline V gene, CDR1 is MRHNA and CDR2 is SNTAGT.